This note documents a single T cell receptor beta chain sequence. The source of the sample is a study of human T cells and chemical hapten exposure. Study summary: DPC 0.01% went on the upper back by patch test, with reading at 6 days.

Germline V gene data show CDR1 as ENHRY and CDR2 as SYGVKD. The length of the CDR3 is 14 residues. Deletions cut 3 bases from V and 6 bases from J, with 15 bases between. TCRdb used MiXCR to reprocess the RACE reads, holding one entry per CDR3 protein. The sample records tens of thousands of distinct CDR3 sequences, 8% to 11% being singletons. Time point meaning: patch test 1, 2 weeks after DPC sensitization. As to treatment: therapeutic diphenylcyclopropenone sensitization with weekly scalp DPC. The chain uses TRBV10-3 and TRBJ2-7; D is possibly TRBD2 (6 bases). This TCR came from a man in his forties with alopecia areata. Some clones in this sample may be carry-over from other donors' samples. The sample in question was whole blood, obtained in connection with sensitization to the hapten diphenylcyclopropenone (DPC). The CDR3 protein is CAISDFWTNSEQYF. As DNA, the CDR3 is TGTGCCATCAGTGATTTCTGGACTAACAGCGAGCAGTACTTC.